The clone carrying this TCR beta chain was picked up a small number of times. Its antigen remains unknown. Pools of viral peptides were used by the ViraFEST assay to expand antigen-specific CD4+ T cells ahead of sequencing. When around nine days of culture had elapsed, CD4+ T cells were isolated. Between March and December 2020, the person had a SARS-CoV-2 infection that PCR confirmed. The authors exchanged half the medium for IL-2 medium on days 3 and 7. Assay used: immunoSEQ multiplex PCR; TCRdb lists only in-frame clones, some missing. Here the sample spans approximately 31,000 clones, approximately 70% being singletons. The data originate from a study of vaccination effects on CD4 cells after COVID-19. Study-wide points: Mainly new clones induced by vaccination were found among post-vaccine spike-reactive clones in convalescents. After vaccination, at late timepoints, clones induced by infection and by vaccine contracted markedly.

This CDR3 region has 17 residues. Germline CDR1 KGHDR, CDR2 SFDVKD. J was trimmed by 5 bases and V by 2 bases; bases with no gene match: 9. The source was CD4+ T cells from PBMCs cultured with a peptide pool, collected before COVID-19 vaccination. The gene calls are TRBV24-1 and TRBJ2-1, with 9 bases fitting TRBD1. This sequence originates from a human donor who had a prior SARS-CoV-2 infection. Written as DNA, the CDR3 is TGTGCCACCAGTGATTCCCATACAGGGGGCCAAAACAATGAGCAGTTCTTC. Translated, it gives CATSDSHTGGQNNEQFF.